Each of the 8 T cell receptor beta chains below was sequenced from the same sample in a study of blood T cells in healthy people across ages. A second PCR, run for about 7 to 11 cycles, used a sample-barcoded 5' primer plus a J-beta primer mix. MiXCR, applied by TCRdb to the 5' RACE reads, yields one record per CDR3 protein. This sample carries more than 1.4 million distinct CDR3 sequences, around 42% of them seen once, and the ten largest clones take 6.5% to 10%. Sequencing was performed on blood. These receptors were obtained from a young woman in good health.

Concerning this clonotype itself: The junction departs from the called germline gene at one end, perhaps through a read error. V and J are TRBV5-1 and TRBJ1-3; D is possibly TRBD1 (5 bases). The CDR3 contains 20 residues. The germline gives CDR1 SGHRS, CDR2 YFSETQ. Written as DNA, the CDR3 is TGCGCCAGCAGCCCCGGGAGAGGGGTAAAGGAGTTGAGCTCTGGAACCACCATATATTTT. Encoded protein: CASSPGRGVKELSSGTTIYF.

The genes are TRBV20-1 and TRBJ2-7; D might be TRBD2 (5 bases). CDR3 size: 13 residues. V was clipped by 3 bases and J by 2 bases, with 11 bases between them. Germline CDR1 is DFQATT and CDR2 is SNEGSKA (reference sequence). In DNA, the CDR3 is TGCAGTGCTAGGAATGAGAGGGCCTACGAGCAGTACTTC. Its translation is CSARNERAYEQYF.

The genes are TRBV5-1 and TRBJ1-5; a possible D gene is TRBD1 (6 bases). The V end was cut by 2 bases, the J end by 2 bases, with 11 bases between. The CDR3 totals 15 residues. The germline V gene has CDR1 SGHRS and CDR2 YFSETQ. The CDR3 loop reads CASSLGGLGNQPQHF. The CDR3 region has the DNA TGCGCCAGCAGCTTAGGGGGGCTGGGCAATCAGCCCCAGCATTTT.

This clonotype was counted a few times. CDR3 protein: CASKRDRGRDYGYTF. The CDR3 DNA reads as TGTGCCAGCAAACGGGACAGGGGGCGCGACTATGGCTACACCTTC. This chain links TRBV27 with TRBJ1-2; 12 bases align to TRBD1. Trimming took 7 bases from V and 3 from J; bases not matched to a gene: 6. Germline values: CDR1 MNHEY, CDR2 SMNVEV (reference sequence). This CDR3 spans 15 amino acids.

Points on this clonotype: Its ends do not fully match the called genes, so a read error is possible. The chain uses TRBV3-1 and TRBJ2-3; the match to TRBD2 covers 10 bases. This CDR3 has 17 amino acids. Looked up from germline, CDR1 is LGHDT and CDR2 is YNNKEL (reference sequence). CDR3 nucleotide sequence: TGTGCCAGCAGCTTACCCACAGCGGGAGGGAGCACAGGTACGCAGTATTTT. It codes for CASSLPTAGGSTGTQYF.

This sequence joins TRBV27 and TRBJ1-1; weak D call: TRBD1 (5 bases). CDR1 is MNHEY and CDR2 is SMNVEV in the germline V gene (reference sequence). V was cut by 2 bases and J by 1 base, with 8 bases left in between. The CDR3 length is 14 residues. The CDR3 region is CASSLHRPNTEAFF. Written as DNA, the CDR3 is TGTGCCAGCAGTTTACACAGGCCGAACACTGAAGCTTTCTTT.

The chain combines TRBV5-1 with TRBJ2-1; the D gene is possibly TRBD2 (6 bases). Germline CDR1 SGHRS, CDR2 YFSETQ. V gave up 4 bases and J gave up 10 bases, with 18 bases separating them. The CDR3 is 14 residues long. The DNA of the CDR3 is TGCGCCAGCAGCGAACTAGCCCAGGGAAAGGAGCAGTTCTTC. Translation: CASSELAQGKEQFF.

The chain links TRBV7-6 to TRBJ2-3; 11 bases fit TRBD2. CDR3 length: 19 amino acids. Trimming at V came to 1 base and at J to 0 bases, leaving 9 bases not matched to a gene. Germline assignment: CDR1 SGHVS and CDR2 FNYEAQ. This CDR3 reads CASSLVPGLAESSTDTQYF. The CDR3 DNA follows: TGTGCCAGCAGCTTAGTCCCGGGACTAGCGGAGTCTAGCACAGATACGCAGTATTTT.